A selection of T cell receptor beta chains follows, all from one sample in a study of T cell repertoires in cytomegalovirus infection. From the reads, TCRdb called clonotypes with MiXCR, one entry per CDR3 protein. The repertoire has 570,000 or so distinct CDR3 sequences, just under 40% of them found once; the top ten carry 48%. No antigen is known for these receptors. The input for sequencing was cultured PBMCs, taken from culture after CMV antigen stimulation. All receptors derive from a human donor in good health (CMV status not recorded). Some clones in this sample may be carry-over from other donors' samples. CDR3s include the opening cysteine and the closing phenylalanine or tryptophan. The D gene is left open where the match is weak. Not all rows give a size; the values are once, few, many and, for expanded clones, a class.

clone size: NA; D gene: TRBD1; V gene: TRBV11-3; J gene: TRBJ1-1; CDR3 protein: CASSLRDRNQAEAFF; CDR3 DNA: TGTGCCAGCAGCCTCAGGGACAGGAACCAGGCGGAAGCTTTCTTT
clone size: NA; D gene: TRBD1; V gene: TRBV6-1; J gene: TRBJ2-7; CDR3 protein: CASSQRTGGASHEQYF; CDR3 DNA: TGTGCCAGCAGTCAAAGGACAGGGGGCGCTTCTCACGAGCAGTACTTC
clone size: once; D gene: NA; V gene: TRBV4-3; J gene: TRBJ2-2; CDR3 protein: CASSTPANAEDTGELFF; CDR3 DNA: TGCGCCAGCAGCACACCGGCCAATGCGGAGGACACCGGGGAGCTGTTTTTT
clone size: many; D gene: TRBD2; V gene: TRBV7-2; J gene: TRBJ2-1; CDR3 protein: CASSFGTSGYNEQFF; CDR3 DNA: TGTGCCAGCAGCTTCGGGACTAGCGGTTACAATGAGCAGTTCTTC
clone size: few; D gene: TRBD1; V gene: TRBV11-1; J gene: TRBJ1-1; CDR3 protein: CASSPHTDRANTEAFF; CDR3 DNA: TGTGCCAGCAGCCCCCATACCGACAGGGCTAACACTGAAGCTTTCTTT
clone size: few; D gene: NA; V gene: TRBV7-2; J gene: TRBJ1-5; CDR3 protein: CASSLRGGSQPQHF; CDR3 DNA: TGTGCCAGCAGCTTGCGGGGAGGAAGTCAGCCCCAGCATTTT
clone size: few; D gene: TRBD2; V gene: TRBV7-2; J gene: TRBJ2-7; CDR3 protein: CASSLRNQREYEQYF; CDR3 DNA: TGTGCCAGCAGCTTAAGGAACCAGCGGGAGTACGAGCAGTACTTC
clone size: few; D gene: TRBD2; V gene: TRBV15; J gene: TRBJ2-3; CDR3 protein: CATSTRTSGTTDTQYF; CDR3 DNA: TGTGCCACCAGCACCCGGACTAGCGGAACCACAGATACGCAGTATTTT
clone size: few; D gene: TRBD2; V gene: TRBV11-2; J gene: TRBJ2-7; CDR3 protein: CASRNRASGSSYEQYF; CDR3 DNA: TGTGCCAGCAGAAATAGAGCTAGCGGGAGCTCCTACGAGCAGTACTTC
clone size: few; D gene: TRBD1; V gene: TRBV6-5; J gene: TRBJ2-5; CDR3 protein: CASSWDRVQSETQYF; CDR3 DNA: TGTGCCAGCAGTTGGGACAGGGTCCAGTCGGAGACCCAGTACTTC
clone size: NA; D gene: TRBD1; V gene: TRBV9; J gene: TRBJ2-5; CDR3 protein: CASSVAGGETQYF; CDR3 DNA: TGTGCCAGCAGCGTAGCAGGGGGAGAGACCCAGTACTTC
clone size: few; D gene: TRBD1; V gene: TRBV7-2; J gene: TRBJ1-4; CDR3 protein: CASSSTGQGLFGTNEKLFF; CDR3 DNA: TGTGCCAGCAGTTCTACGGGACAGGGCCTATTCGGAACTAATGAAAAACTGTTTTTT
clone size: NA; D gene: NA; V gene: TRBV6-8; J gene: TRBJ1-5; CDR3 protein: CASSPWEGSNQPQHF; CDR3 DNA: TGTGCCAGCAGCCCCTGGGAGGGGAGCAATCAGCCCCAGCATTTT
clone size: NA; D gene: TRBD2; V gene: TRBV20-1; J gene: TRBJ2-5; CDR3 protein: CSVRASGAGGTQYF; CDR3 DNA: TGCAGTGTCAGGGCCAGCGGGGCCGGCGGGACCCAGTACTTC
clone size: NA; D gene: NA; V gene: TRBV7-2; J gene: TRBJ1-5; CDR3 protein: CASSGDRFGQPQHF; CDR3 DNA: TGTGCCAGCAGCGGGGATCGGTTCGGTCAGCCCCAGCATTTT
clone size: NA; D gene: TRBD2; V gene: TRBV5-3; J gene: TRBJ2-5; CDR3 protein: CASSPRRLAEQETQYF; CDR3 DNA: TGTGCCAGCAGCCCCAGGAGACTAGCGGAGCAAGAGACCCAGTACTTC
clone size: NA; D gene: NA; V gene: TRBV6-2/TRBV6-3; J gene: TRBJ2-7; CDR3 protein: CASSYGNTYEQYF; CDR3 DNA: TGTGCCAGCAGTTATGGGAATACCTACGAGCAGTACTTC
clone size: NA; D gene: TRBD1; V gene: TRBV20-1; J gene: TRBJ2-1; CDR3 protein: CSARVGTGGFNEQFF; CDR3 DNA: TGCAGTGCTAGAGTGGGGACAGGGGGCTTTAATGAGCAGTTCTTC
clone size: NA; D gene: NA; V gene: TRBV6-6; J gene: TRBJ1-1; CDR3 protein: CASSYSPGQNTEAFF; CDR3 DNA: TGTGCCAGCAGTTATTCACCGGGACAGAACACTGAAGCTTTCTTT
clone size: NA; D gene: TRBD2; V gene: TRBV20-1; J gene: TRBJ2-7; CDR3 protein: CSAVLAGGLYEQYF; CDR3 DNA: TGCAGTGCTGTACTAGCGGGGGGTCTGTACGAGCAGTACTTC
clone size: NA; D gene: NA; V gene: TRBV14; J gene: TRBJ1-1; CDR3 protein: CASSLAQTNTEAFF; CDR3 DNA: TGTGCCAGCAGCTTGGCGCAGACGAACACTGAAGCTTTCTTT
clone size: NA; D gene: TRBD2; V gene: TRBV6-2/TRBV6-3; J gene: TRBJ2-7; CDR3 protein: CASTGHGLAGGQPLTYEQYF; CDR3 DNA: TGTGCCAGCACTGGACATGGACTAGCGGGGGGTCAACCCTTAACCTACGAGCAGTACTTC
clone size: NA; D gene: NA; V gene: TRBV6-2/TRBV6-3; J gene: TRBJ2-1; CDR3 protein: CASSSQGHLSNEQFF; CDR3 DNA: TGTGCCAGCAGTTCCCAGGGGCACCTCTCCAATGAGCAGTTCTTC
clone size: NA; D gene: NA; V gene: TRBV15; J gene: TRBJ2-3; CDR3 protein: CATSDGSTDTQYF; CDR3 DNA: TGTGCCACCAGCGACGGGAGCACAGATACGCAGTATTTT